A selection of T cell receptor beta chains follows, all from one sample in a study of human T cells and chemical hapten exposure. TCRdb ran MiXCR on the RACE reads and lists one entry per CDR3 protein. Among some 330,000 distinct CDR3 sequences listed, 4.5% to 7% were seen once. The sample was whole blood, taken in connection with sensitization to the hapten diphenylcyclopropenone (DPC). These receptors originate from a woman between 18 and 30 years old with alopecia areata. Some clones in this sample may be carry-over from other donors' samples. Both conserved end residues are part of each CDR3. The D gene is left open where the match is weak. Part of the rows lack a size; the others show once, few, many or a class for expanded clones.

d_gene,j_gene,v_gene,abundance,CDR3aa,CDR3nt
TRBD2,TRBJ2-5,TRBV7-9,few,CASSRLSAGGKETQYF,TGTGCCAGCAGCCGCCTTTCGGCGGGGGGTAAAGAGACCCAGTACTTC
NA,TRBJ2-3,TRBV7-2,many,CASSQNGRRLTDTQYF,TGTGCCAGCAGCCAGAACGGGCGGAGACTCACAGATACGCAGTATTTT
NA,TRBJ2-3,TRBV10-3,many,CAISDGGLPDTQYF,TGTGCCATCAGTGATGGGGGGCTGCCAGATACGCAGTATTTT
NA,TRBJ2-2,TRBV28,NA,CASSLGAGWSTGELFF,TGTGCCAGCAGTTTGGGGGCAGGGTGGAGCACCGGGGAGCTGTTTTTT
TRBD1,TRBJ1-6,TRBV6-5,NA,CASSRQPGQGTSPLHF,TGTGCCAGCAGCCGCCAACCGGGACAGGGCACCTCACCCCTCCACTTT
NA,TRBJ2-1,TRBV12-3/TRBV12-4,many,CASSLGPGNEQFF,TGTGCCAGCAGTCTCGGGCCTGGCAATGAGCAGTTCTTC
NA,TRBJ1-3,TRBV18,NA,CASSVLDSSGNTIYF,TGTGCCAGCTCAGTACTGGACAGCTCTGGAAACACCATATATTTT
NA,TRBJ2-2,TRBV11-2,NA,CASSLRGRELFF,TGTGCCAGCAGCCTCAGGGGCAGGGAGCTGTTTTTT
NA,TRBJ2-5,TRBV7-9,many,CASSGTPWETQYF,TGTGCCAGCAGCGGGACCCCCTGGGAGACCCAGTACTTC
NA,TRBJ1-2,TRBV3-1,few,CASSQGIDSRGYTF,TGTGCCAGCAGCCAAGGGATTGACAGCCGTGGCTACACCTTC
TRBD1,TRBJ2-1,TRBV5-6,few,CASSLEGQTFSSYNEQFF,TGTGCCAGCAGCTTGGAGGGACAGACTTTTAGCTCCTACAATGAGCAGTTCTTC
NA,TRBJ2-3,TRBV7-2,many,CASSLEGHTDTQYF,TGTGCCAGCAGCTTAGAAGGTCACACAGATACGCAGTATTTT
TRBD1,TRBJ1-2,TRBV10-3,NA,CAISEGNRGNLGYTF,TGTGCCATCAGTGAGGGGAACAGGGGGAATTTGGGCTACACCTTC
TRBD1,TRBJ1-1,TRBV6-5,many,CASSYTGGSTEAFF,TGTGCCAGCAGTTACACAGGGGGCAGTACTGAAGCTTTCTTT
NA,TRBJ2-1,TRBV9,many,CASSVEGWGEQFF,TGTGCCAGCAGCGTAGAGGGATGGGGTGAGCAGTTCTTC
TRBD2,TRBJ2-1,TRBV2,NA,CATRLAGSWQFF,TGTGCCACCAGACTAGCGGGATCTTGGCAGTTCTTC
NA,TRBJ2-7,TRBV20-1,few,CSARGLGTYEQYF,TGCAGTGCTAGAGGCCTAGGGACCTACGAGCAGTACTTC
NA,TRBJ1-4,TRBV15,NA,CATSRDFSGGEKLFF,TGTGCCACCAGCAGAGATTTTTCCGGAGGCGAAAAACTGTTTTTT
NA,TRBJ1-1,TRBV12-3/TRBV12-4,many,CASSPEGTEAFF,TGTGCCAGCAGCCCCGAGGGAACTGAAGCTTTCTTT
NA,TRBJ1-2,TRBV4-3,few,CASSQEWGGGINNYGYTF,TGCGCCAGCAGCCAAGAATGGGGAGGAGGGATCAATAACTATGGCTACACCTTC